What follows is one T cell receptor (beta chain) and its context. This record comes from a study of blood T cell repertoires in COVID-19. Study overall: Sources were T cells, B-cell-depleted T cells, or PBMCs; the material itself was cDNA or gDNA.

This CDR3 is built from 14 residues. The V segment lost 5 bases and the J segment 5 bases; nucleotides outside the gene matches: 9. Per the germline V gene, CDR1 is SGHDT and CDR2 is YYEEEE. Original analysis: Estimation of nucleated cell counts relied on the amplification of reference gene primers. Repertoires were generated with immunoSEQ multiplex PCR, while TCRdb's copy carries only in-frame clones and drops some. V, J and clone size were drawn from that table, and D and trimming were deduced from the DNA. This sample has some 250,000 clones, with about four fifths found just once. The chain combines TRBV5-6 with TRBJ2-7; 8 bases match TRBD1. The sequence was obtained from a man aged 35-49 years with active or convalescent COVID-19. Sequenced: peripheral blood. The CDR3 loop reads CASRPTGDGNEQYF. In DNA, the CDR3 is TGTGCCAGCAGGCCGACAGGGGACGGAAACGAGCAGTACTTC.